The clone carrying this T cell receptor beta chain was observed at least ten times. MiXCR, applied by TCRdb to the RT-PCR reads, yields one record per CDR3 protein. The sample contains about 680,000 distinct CDR3 sequences, approximately 15% of which appear only once. There are 18 residues in the CDR3. V gave up 4 bases and J gave up 0 bases; unmatched junction bases: 11. The germline V gene encodes CDR1 SGHDT and CDR2 YYEEEE. The sample comprised memory CD4+ T cells from blood. This receptor was obtained from a female donor in good health, serving as a healthy control. The chain links TRBV5-6 to TRBJ2-1, with 9 bases fitting TRBD2. The CDR3 is CASSNRVLRGGSYNEQFF. The CDR3 DNA sequence: TGTGCCAGCAGCAACCGGGTGTTGCGGGGGGGCTCCTACAATGAGCAGTTCTTC.